The rows below give T cell receptor beta chains drawn from one sample of a study of chemoradiotherapy in HPV16-positive cancers. The method was immunoSEQ multiplex PCR; TCRdb's version includes in-frame clones alone and lacks a portion of them. The profile shows some 9,300 clones, 65% to 70% of them singletons. This specimen was acquired from a patient who underwent chemoradiotherapy. The receptors come from a human donor with HPV-associated anogenital cancer. Each CDR3 is given with its conserved first and last residue. The D gene is left open where the match is weak. The size of a clone is reported for some rows only, either as once, few or many, or as a class for expanded clones.

len: 15
abundance: large
j_gene: TRBJ2-3
v_gene: TRBV6-1
d_gene: -
CDR3nt: TGTGCCAGCAGTCCAGACCCACTTGAGTTTGATACGCAGTATTTT
CDR3aa: CASSPDPLEFDTQYF

len: 14
abundance: -
j_gene: TRBJ2-7
v_gene: TRBV28
d_gene: TRBD2
CDR3nt: TGTGCCAGCAGTTTGGGTGGGGGGGCCTACGAGCAGTACTTC
CDR3aa: CASSLGGGAYEQYF

len: 16
abundance: -
j_gene: TRBJ2-6
v_gene: TRBV10-1
d_gene: -
CDR3nt: TGCGCCAGCAGTGGGAATGGGGGGTCTGGGGCCAACGTCCTGACTTTC
CDR3aa: CASSGNGGSGANVLTF

len: 15
abundance: -
j_gene: TRBJ2-7
v_gene: TRBV4-1
d_gene: -
CDR3nt: TGCGCCAGCAGCCAAGAGAGGGCAAGGTCCTACGAGCAGTACTTC
CDR3aa: CASSQERARSYEQYF

len: 14
abundance: -
j_gene: TRBJ2-7
v_gene: TRBV30
d_gene: -
CDR3nt: TGTGCCTGGAGTGTAGGGCAGGGGCCCTACGAGCAGTACTTC
CDR3aa: CAWSVGQGPYEQYF

len: 17
abundance: -
j_gene: TRBJ1-2
v_gene: TRBV19
d_gene: -
CDR3nt: TGTGCCAGTAGTCAGTATGAGGCACGGGGAGCTAACTATGGCTACACCTTC
CDR3aa: CASSQYEARGANYGYTF

len: 14
abundance: few
j_gene: TRBJ1-1
v_gene: TRBV9
d_gene: -
CDR3nt: TGTGCCAGCAGCGTAGGGATCGGGGGGACTGAAGCTTTCTTT
CDR3aa: CASSVGIGGTEAFF

len: 15
abundance: once
j_gene: TRBJ2-3
v_gene: TRBV9
d_gene: TRBD2
CDR3nt: TGTGCCAGCAGCTGGCGGGGGGCCCTAGCAGATACGCAGTATTTT
CDR3aa: CASSWRGALADTQYF

len: 14
abundance: -
j_gene: TRBJ1-1
v_gene: TRBV18
d_gene: TRBD1
CDR3nt: TGTGCCAGCTCACCGGGACAGGGCACAATAGGAGCTTTCTTT
CDR3aa: CASSPGQGTIGAFF

len: 13
abundance: medium-sized
j_gene: TRBJ1-4
v_gene: TRBV19
d_gene: TRBD1
CDR3nt: TGTGCCAGTCACGGACAGGGGGGGGAAAAACTGTTTTTT
CDR3aa: CASHGQGGEKLFF

len: 17
abundance: -
j_gene: TRBJ2-1
v_gene: TRBV27
d_gene: TRBD2
CDR3nt: TGTGCCAGCAGTTTATCAAGGGCTAGCGGGGGGGTAAATGAGCAGTTCTTC
CDR3aa: CASSLSRASGGVNEQFF

len: 16
abundance: -
j_gene: TRBJ2-5
v_gene: TRBV11-2
d_gene: -
CDR3nt: TGTGCCAGCAGCTTAGAATGGAGTGTTTCCCAAGAGACCCAGTACTTC
CDR3aa: CASSLEWSVSQETQYF

len: 15
abundance: -
j_gene: TRBJ2-5
v_gene: TRBV4-2
d_gene: TRBD2
CDR3nt: TGTGCCAGCAGCCAAGGACTAGCGGAACAAGAGACCCAGTACTTC
CDR3aa: CASSQGLAEQETQYF

len: 11
abundance: -
j_gene: TRBJ2-1
v_gene: TRBV5-4
d_gene: -
CDR3nt: TGTGCCAGCAGCACATACAATGAGCAGTTCTTC
CDR3aa: CASSTYNEQFF

len: 14
abundance: -
j_gene: TRBJ1-1
v_gene: TRBV27
d_gene: -
CDR3nt: TGTGCCAGCAGTTTAACCGGGGGGGCGACTGAAGCTTTCTTT
CDR3aa: CASSLTGGATEAFF

len: 15
abundance: -
j_gene: TRBJ1-2
v_gene: TRBV7-9
d_gene: -
CDR3nt: TGTGCCAGCAGCTTAGAGGGGGGACCGGGTAATGGCTACACCTTC
CDR3aa: CASSLEGGPGNGYTF

len: 12
abundance: -
j_gene: TRBJ2-6
v_gene: TRBV28
d_gene: -
CDR3nt: TGTGCCAGCAACTCGGGGGCCAACGTCCTGACTTTC
CDR3aa: CASNSGANVLTF